This T cell receptor beta chain was identified in a study of shared clonotypes between healthy human individuals. The sample holds one count of this clone. Replicate PCRs for sorted subsets used around 190 ng DNA; this equaled tens of thousands of T cell genomes. The protocol was immunoSEQ multiplex PCR, while the TCRdb copy is restricted to in-frame clones and leaves out a portion. This sample has 2 million to 2.5 million clones, with approximately 93% found just once. Per the germline V gene, CDR1 is MNHEY and CDR2 is SVGAGI. The CDR3 is 15 amino acids. Trimming took 8 bases from V and 5 from J; bases not matched to a gene: 8.

This chain connects TRBV6-5 to TRBJ2-3; 12 bases align to TRBD2. Sequencing was carried out using naive CD4+ T cells from PBMCs. Specified subset: CD45RA+ positively selected. The TCR was taken from a man aged 18 to 29 in good health. Some clones in this sample may be carry-over from other donors' samples. This CDR3 reads CASHALAGGKDTQYF. CDR3 DNA sequence: TGTGCCAGCCACGCCCTAGCGGGAGGGAAAGATACGCAGTATTTT.